This T cell receptor beta chain was sequenced for a study of blood T cell repertoires in COVID-19 (TCRdb year 2020). The study in broad terms: The collaborator samples originated in the United States, Italy and Spain and spanned the acute and convalescent phases of COVID-19. The repertoires were made available in a free public database intended to serve as a resource for research on the immune response to SARS-CoV-2. Where available, HLA class I and class II types were obtained from metadata supplied by the sample provider rather than from assay-based typing. Samples were obtained from the ongoing ImmuneRACE study (first 160 participants) and from over a thousand subjects provided by 6 global collaborators. The prospective study material was composed of cDNA or gDNA derived from T cells, B-cell-depleted T cells, or PBMCs. A de-identified subject ID, COVID-19 status, age in years and sex were almost always included in the sample metadata. Subjects who had been exposed to COVID-19, were actively infected with it, or had recovered from it provided the deeply sampled blood TCRbeta repertoires that made up the dataset.

TCRbeta CDR3 regions were amplified from genomic DNA by means of the immunoSEQ Assay, a bias-controlled multiplex PCR. Turning to the authors' computational methods: The number of nucleated cells in each sample was estimated from the amplification of reference gene primers within the assay. To quantify the absolute abundance of each unique TCRbeta CDR3 rearrangement, sequence reads were collapsed and filtered. For each sample, productive Simpson clonality was calculated by taking the square root of Simpson's diversity index across productive rearrangements. TCRdb provides this immuneACCESS table in a form limited to in-frame rearrangements. Some clones are lacking; in checked studies, under half of them reflect an unresolved V gene, and why the rest are absent is not known. V, J and clone size are those of that table, while D and trimming were read from the DNA. Present in this sample are around 250,000 clones, around nine tenths of which were seen just once. The top ten clonotypes cover under 9% of the sample.

Whole blood was collected in K2EDTA tubes by collaborating institutions according to the institutions' own protocols. Collaborator samples were shipped for TCRbeta analysis as frozen whole blood, isolated PBMCs, or DNA extracted from either sample type. Of note for this clone: Its antigen is currently not known. The sample holds no much larger clone one base away, and base qualities are not on file.

The CDR3 sequence holds 18 residues, the cysteine and phenylalanine included. Here the CDR3 DNA is all that survives: 54 bases in frame from base 1. V and J are trimmed by 1 base and 0 bases, and the gene matches miss 9 bases of the junction. The germline V gene (reference sequence) supplies CDR1 SGHNT and CDR2 YYREEE. The paper as a whole reports these results and caveats: How much clinical and demographic metadata was included differed by source and by participant, and the metadata was provided uncurated.

Sequenced sample: peripheral blood. The chain uses TRBV5-4 and TRBJ2-3; TRBD2 matches 9 bases in the middle. This clonotype was sampled from a woman between 65 and 79 years old with active or convalescent COVID-19. The CDR3 loop reads CASSLFGAGGSSTDTQYF. The bases read TGTGCCAGCAGCTTGTTCGGAGCGGGGGGTTCTAGCACAGATACGCAGTATTTT.